The rows below give T cell receptor beta chains drawn from one sample of a study of CD4 and CD8 cells across lung adenocarcinoma regions. TCRdb re-derived calls from the PCR reads in MiXCR, one entry per CDR3 protein. The data show roughly 16,000 distinct CDR3 sequences, approximately 50% seen once. The specimen sequenced was CD8+ T cells from the center of a lung tumor. The receptors were gathered from a female donor with lung adenocarcinoma. The CD4 and CD8 labels of this study may be unreliable. Each CDR3 is given with its conserved first and last residue. A D gene is named only where the DNA matches it firmly. Clone size is not always given. Where it is, it says once, few, many or a class for expanded clones.

j_gene	d_gene	v_gene	abundance	CDR3nt	CDR3aa
TRBJ2-3	TRBD1	TRBV6-1	medium-sized	TGTGCCAGCAGTGGGGACAGGGGGGATACGCAGTATTTT	CASSGDRGDTQYF
TRBJ2-4	-	TRBV6-1	few	TGTGCCAGCAGTGTGGCGGGGCTGTGGGGCAAAGATACTCAGTATTTC	CASSVAGLWGKDTQYF
TRBJ2-3	TRBD1	TRBV27	-	TGTGCCAGCAGTTTATGGACAGGGGGCACAGATACGCAGTATTTT	CASSLWTGGTDTQYF
TRBJ2-3	TRBD2	TRBV4-1	-	TGCGCCAGCAGCCAAGATTATACTAGCGGGGGGGCCATAGATATTCAGTACTTT	CASSQDYTSGGAIDIQYF
TRBJ2-5	-	TRBV10-2	-	TGTGCGGGGCAGGGGGGCCGGGACAAAGACACCCAGTACTTC	CAGQGGRDKDTQYF
TRBJ2-1	-	TRBV6-1	medium-sized	TGTGCCAGCAGTGAAGTCGGTACAGGGCCGGATGAGCAGTTCTTC	CASSEVGTGPDEQFF
TRBJ2-4	TRBD2	TRBV27	-	TGCGCCAGCGGGAGCCTGTGCGCCACAAATACTCAGTACTTC	CASGSLCATNTQYF
TRBJ2-2	-	TRBV9	-	TGTGCCAGCAGCGTAGTCGGGACCGGGGAGCTGTTTTTT	CASSVVGTGELFF
TRBJ2-3	-	TRBV7-2	medium-sized	TGTGCCAGCAGCCCAGAAGTCTGGACAGATACGCAGTATTTT	CASSPEVWTDTQYF
TRBJ1-6	-	TRBV6-1	few	TGTGCCAGCAGGGAGGACGGTCCTAATCAGCCCCTCCACTTT	CASREDGPNQPLHF
TRBJ1-2	-	TRBV6-1	many	TGTGCCAGCAGTGAAGCGATGGGGGTTGGTCGTGGCTACACCTTC	CASSEAMGVGRGYTF
TRBJ1-2	TRBD1	TRBV11-1	many	TGTGCCAGCAGCCGGACAGGCCCAGAGTTCAGCTACACCTTC	CASSRTGPEFSYTF
TRBJ2-7	TRBD1	TRBV6-1	many	TGTGCCAGCAGCCCCGGACAGGGGAAATACGAGCAGTACTTC	CASSPGQGKYEQYF
TRBJ2-1	TRBD2	TRBV7-2	many	TGTGCCAGCAGCTTGGCTAGCGGGGGGTCGAATGAGCAGTTCTTC	CASSLASGGSNEQFF
TRBJ2-4	-	TRBV6-1	once	TGTGCCAGCAGCGTCCTGGGCCGGTGGGCCAAAGATACTCAGTACTTC	CASSVLGRWAKDTQYF
TRBJ2-2	-	TRBV4-1	many	TGCGCCAGCAGCCAAAGCGCGAGTGATGCCGGGGAGCTGTTTTTT	CASSQSASDAGELFF
TRBJ2-3	-	TRBV6-1	-	TGTGCCAGCCGGGGGAGGGGGGGCAAAAACACGCAGTATTTT	CASRGRGGKNTQYF
TRBJ2-3	TRBD2	TRBV6-1	-	TGTGCCAGCGGGTCCGGGGCTAGCGGGGAAGAGACGCAGTATTTC	CASGSGASGEETQYF
TRBJ1-1	-	TRBV27	many	TGTGCCAGCAGTTCCGCCCGGGACTTAAACACTGAAGCTTTCTTT	CASSSARDLNTEAFF
TRBJ2-4	-	TRBV6-1	few	TGTGCCAGCAGTCTGAGGGCCAAAAACATTCAGTACTTC	CASSLRAKNIQYF
TRBJ2-5	-	TRBV6-1	-	TGTGCCAGCATCGGGGGCCGTGAGCAAGAGACCCAGTACTTC	CASIGGREQETQYF
TRBJ1-3	-	TRBV6-5	-	TGTGCCAGCAGTTACGGTCAGGATCTCGGAAACACCATATATTTT	CASSYGQDLGNTIYF
TRBJ2-3	-	TRBV6-5	-	TGTGCCAGCAGTTACGGTGGAGCAACCGGGAAGCAGTATTTT	CASSYGGATGKQYF
TRBJ2-1	TRBD2	TRBV5-6	few	TGTGCCAGCAGCTTTTTGCGCAGACTAGCGGGAAACTACAATGAGCAGTTCTTC	CASSFLRRLAGNYNEQFF
TRBJ2-1	TRBD2	TRBV3-1	many	TGTGCCAGCAGCTTGGAGGGACTAGCGGGGGCCCTCTCCTACAATGAGCAGTTCTTC	CASSLEGLAGALSYNEQFF
TRBJ2-7	TRBD2	TRBV6-1	-	TGTGCCAGCAGGGGGCGGGGGGCCACAGATACGCAGTACTTC	CASRGRGATDTQYF
TRBJ2-4	-	TRBV25-1	-	TGTGCCAGCACCCAGCGGACGCAGGACATTCAGTACTTC	CASTQRTQDIQYF
TRBJ2-5	-	TRBV6-1	-	TGTGCCAGCAGTCTATCCCCGTTCTTC	CASSLSPFF